One sample yielded the 3 T cell receptor beta chains listed below, sequenced in a study of blood T cell repertoires in COVID-19. Method: immunoSEQ multiplex PCR; TCRdb's copy keeps in-frame clones and lacks some. The repertoire holds approximately 100,000 clones, with roughly nine tenths as singletons. The sample taken for sequencing was peripheral blood. The receptors stem from a woman older than 75 with active COVID-19.

The rearrangement joins TRBV21-1 to TRBJ1-4. TRBV21-1 is marked as a pseudogene. The CDR3 runs 13 residues. The CDR3 reads CASSLGGTEKLFF. The DNA of the CDR3 is TGTGCCAGCAGCTTGGGGGGAACTGAAAAACTGTTTTTT.

This chain uses TRBV7-2 with TRBJ2-1, with 8 nucleotides matching TRBD2. The germline gives CDR1 SGHTA, CDR2 FQGNSA. The CDR3 contains 17 residues. V was pared by 4 bases and J by 5 bases, with 13 bases of the junction left unmatched. CDR3 in amino acids: CASSYSGVSGNNNEQFF. The CDR3 DNA follows: TGTGCCAGCAGCTATTCCGGTGTTAGCGGGAACAACAATGAGCAGTTCTTC.

The chain employs TRBV11-2 and TRBJ2-3; tentative D call: TRBD2 (5 bases). The CDR3 has 15 amino acids. The germline V and J ends were trimmed by 2 bases and 2 bases, with 11 bases remaining between them. Germline CDR1 and CDR2: SGHAT and FQNNGV. CDR3 sequence (DNA): TGTGCCAGCAGCTTAAGGTGGGAGACCACAGATACGCAGTATTTT. This gives the protein CASSLRWETTDTQYF.